The entry that follows covers one TCR beta chain sequence. TCRdb used MiXCR to reprocess the 5' RACE reads, holding one entry per CDR3 protein. The repertoire consists of roughly 87,000 distinct CDR3 sequences, with around 17% occurring once and the leading ten covering 6.2%. This specimen belongs to a study of T cells of healthy individuals. The CDR3 runs 13 residues. The germline V gene has CDR1 KGHSH and CDR2 LQKENI. V shed 2 bases and J shed 6 bases, with 7 bases lying between them. V usage is TRBV18 and J usage is TRBJ2-2, with D unresolved. The receptor was isolated from a human donor in good health. For the CDR3, the DNA is TGTGCCAGCTCACCATGGGATTCCGGGGAGCTGTTTTTT. Translated: CASSPWDSGELFF.